Below, 5 T cell receptor beta chains from the same sample are listed, as sequenced in a study of glioma-infiltrating T cells after dendritic cell vaccination. Sequencing used immunoSEQ multiplex PCR; TCRdb keeps in-frame clones, though not all of them. The table has 90,000 or so clones, 70% to 90% seen once. The source material was blood, sampled before dendritic cell vaccination. The receptors originated from a human donor with glioblastoma.

This clone has more than one count but fewer than ten. The rearrangement uses TRBV4-1 and TRBJ2-1, with D perhaps TRBD2 (6 bases). The germline gives CDR1 MGHRA, CDR2 YSYEKL. This CDR3 is 14 amino acids long. V lost 4 bases and J lost 2, with 9 bases in between. The CDR3 here is CASSPGGTYNEQFF. CDR3 nucleotides: TGCGCCAGCAGCCCTGGGGGGACCTACAATGAGCAGTTCTTC.

The chain combines TRBV21-1 with TRBJ2-3; TRBD2, the table's D call, was not compared with the DNA. TRBV21-1 corresponds to a pseudogene. This CDR3 region has 16 residues. CDR3 in DNA: TGTGCCAGCAGCCCCCGACTAGCAAAGGACGAGGATACGCAGTATTTT. Its translation: CASSPRLAKDEDTQYF.

This chain links TRBV2 with TRBJ2-5; 10 nucleotides line up with TRBD2. V dropped 2 bases and J dropped 4; count of bases not matched to a gene: 16. Germline CDR1 reads SNHLY; CDR2 reads FYNNEI. The CDR3 is 19 amino acids. The CDR3 nucleotides are TGTGCCAGCAGTGAACCCTACGGAGCGGGGGGGCCGCAATCAGAGACCCAGTACTTC. Translating gives CASSEPYGAGGPQSETQYF.

This chain uses TRBV12-5 with TRBJ1-3; 9 nucleotides line up with TRBD1. The CDR3 has 15 amino acids. The J segment lost 4 bases and the V segment lost 1 base, leaving 2 bases of the junction unmatched. Germline CDR1 reads LGHNT; CDR2 reads FRNRAP. This CDR3 is CASGLAQGAGNTIYF. CDR3 DNA: TGTGCTAGTGGTTTGGCACAGGGGGCAGGAAACACCATATATTTT.

The sample holds one count of this clone. This chain joins TRBV15 and TRBJ1-1, with TRBD1 as a possible D gene (6 bases). Germline loops: CDR1 LNHNV, CDR2 YYDKDF (reference sequence). The CDR3 runs to 14 residues. V lost 6 bases to trimming and J lost 3 bases, with 14 bases between them. The DNA of the CDR3 is TGTGCCACCAGGAAGGGGGATGGGTACACTGAAGCTTTCTTT. This codes for CATRKGDGYTEAFF.